Listed below are T cell receptor beta chains from one sample, sequenced in a study of beta chain features in type 1 diabetes. The table came from immunoSEQ multiplex PCR; TCRdb's copy has only in-frame clones and leaves some out. The table has over 700,000 clones, 17% seen once; the top ten hold 0.023%. Sequencing was carried out using naive CD4+ T cells from blood. The origin of the receptors is a woman aged 18-29 years in good health. The CDR3 runs from the conserved cysteine through the conserved F or W. The order of the fields is CDR3 DNA, CDR3 protein, V gene, clone size, D gene, J gene. The D gene is left open where the match is weak. The size entry is marked missing in some rows and otherwise reads once, few, many or a size class.

CDR3nt: TGTGCCAGCAGTGACCCGGCCGGGACACGCCAGCCCCAGCATTTT
CDR3aa: CASSDPAGTRQPQHF
v_gene: TRBV2
abundance: few
d_gene: NA
j_gene: TRBJ1-5

CDR3nt: TGTGCCAGCAGCTTAGCAGATAGCAATCAGCCCCAGCATTTT
CDR3aa: CASSLADSNQPQHF
v_gene: TRBV7-2
abundance: NA
d_gene: NA
j_gene: TRBJ1-5

CDR3nt: TGCGCCAGCAGGACGGGACTTAGAGAGACCCAGTACTTC
CDR3aa: CASRTGLRETQYF
v_gene: TRBV10-2
abundance: NA
d_gene: NA
j_gene: TRBJ2-5

CDR3nt: TGTGCCAGCAGCCCCAGGGGACAGGGAGGCCAAGAGACCCAGTACTTC
CDR3aa: CASSPRGQGGQETQYF
v_gene: TRBV13
abundance: NA
d_gene: TRBD1
j_gene: TRBJ2-5

CDR3nt: TGTGCCAGCAGCAAAACTGGTGACGCAAGCGGGAGCACAGATACGCAGTATTTT
CDR3aa: CASSKTGDASGSTDTQYF
v_gene: TRBV21-1
abundance: few
d_gene: NA
j_gene: TRBJ2-3

CDR3nt: TGCAGCGTTGTCCGGGACCTCCAAGAGACCCAGTACTTC
CDR3aa: CSVVRDLQETQYF
v_gene: TRBV29-1
abundance: NA
d_gene: NA
j_gene: TRBJ2-5

CDR3nt: TGCAGCGTTGCCGGACAGGCCCAAGAGACCCAGTACTTC
CDR3aa: CSVAGQAQETQYF
v_gene: TRBV29-1
abundance: few
d_gene: TRBD1
j_gene: TRBJ2-5

CDR3nt: TGTGCCACCAGCAGAGCGGGCAGGGATGGTCATGGCTACACCTTC
CDR3aa: CATSRAGRDGHGYTF
v_gene: TRBV15
abundance: NA
d_gene: NA
j_gene: TRBJ1-2

CDR3nt: TGTGCCAGCAGTGGGTCCGGGGGCAATCAGCCCCAGCATTTT
CDR3aa: CASSGSGGNQPQHF
v_gene: TRBV6-5
abundance: NA
d_gene: NA
j_gene: TRBJ1-5

CDR3nt: TGTGCCAGCAGCTTAGCGGGACTAGCGGGCCACAATGAGCAGTTCTTC
CDR3aa: CASSLAGLAGHNEQFF
v_gene: TRBV7-6
abundance: NA
d_gene: TRBD2
j_gene: TRBJ2-1

CDR3nt: TGTGCCAGCCTCCGAGCGAGAGATTACAATGAGCAGTTCTTC
CDR3aa: CASLRARDYNEQFF
v_gene: TRBV6-1
abundance: few
d_gene: NA
j_gene: TRBJ2-1

CDR3nt: TGTGCCAGCAGCCCCCTGGGCGCGGAGCAGTTCTTC
CDR3aa: CASSPLGAEQFF
v_gene: TRBV7-2
abundance: NA
d_gene: NA
j_gene: TRBJ2-1

CDR3nt: TGTGCCAGCCGAAACGGGGCGAACTTAGGTCGGCAGTACTTC
CDR3aa: CASRNGANLGRQYF
v_gene: TRBV6-6
abundance: few
d_gene: NA
j_gene: TRBJ2-7

CDR3nt: TGTGCCACCAGCAGAGATTTTGCGGCAGATACGCAGTATTTT
CDR3aa: CATSRDFAADTQYF
v_gene: TRBV15
abundance: NA
d_gene: NA
j_gene: TRBJ2-3

CDR3nt: TGCGCCAGCAGCCAAGGTCTCGTGACAGGGGGCTTTGGCTACACCTTC
CDR3aa: CASSQGLVTGGFGYTF
v_gene: TRBV4-3
abundance: NA
d_gene: TRBD1
j_gene: TRBJ1-2

CDR3nt: TGTGCCAGCAGCGGTCTAGCGGGAGGGATCACAGATACGCAGTATTTT
CDR3aa: CASSGLAGGITDTQYF
v_gene: TRBV9
abundance: NA
d_gene: TRBD2
j_gene: TRBJ2-3

CDR3nt: TGCGCCAGCAGTCAAAGGGGCGGGAACAATGAGCAGTTCTTC
CDR3aa: CASSQRGGNNEQFF
v_gene: TRBV4-3
abundance: few
d_gene: NA
j_gene: TRBJ2-1

CDR3nt: TGTGCCAGTAGTCCCCCCTCTAGTCAGGGGCGAGGCTACACCTTC
CDR3aa: CASSPPSSQGRGYTF
v_gene: TRBV19
abundance: few
d_gene: NA
j_gene: TRBJ1-2

CDR3nt: TGTGCCAGTTCCGCTAGCGGGGGCGAGCAGTACTTC
CDR3aa: CASSASGGEQYF
v_gene: TRBV7-9
abundance: NA
d_gene: TRBD2
j_gene: TRBJ2-7

CDR3nt: TGCAGCGTGTCGAACAGGCTCACTAACAATGAGCAGTTCTTC
CDR3aa: CSVSNRLTNNEQFF
v_gene: TRBV29-1
abundance: NA
d_gene: NA
j_gene: TRBJ2-1

CDR3nt: TGTGCCAGCAAAACTAGCGGGATGAACACCGGGGAGCTGTTTTTT
CDR3aa: CASKTSGMNTGELFF
v_gene: TRBV7-2
abundance: NA
d_gene: TRBD2
j_gene: TRBJ2-2

CDR3nt: TGCAGCGTTGATTCGCGGGGGTGGAGGGAGACCCAGTACTTC
CDR3aa: CSVDSRGWRETQYF
v_gene: TRBV29-1
abundance: NA
d_gene: TRBD2
j_gene: TRBJ2-5

CDR3nt: TGTGCCAGCAGCCTTAGCGGGATGTACCAAGAGACCCAGTACTTC
CDR3aa: CASSLSGMYQETQYF
v_gene: TRBV7-2
abundance: NA
d_gene: TRBD2
j_gene: TRBJ2-5

CDR3nt: TGCGCCAGCAGCCTACAGGGGGTCGGCTACACCTTC
CDR3aa: CASSLQGVGYTF
v_gene: TRBV5-1
abundance: NA
d_gene: TRBD1
j_gene: TRBJ1-2

CDR3nt: TGTGCCAGCAGCGCCATCCGGGACTCTCCCATCCGTTCCAATGAGCAGTTCTTC
CDR3aa: CASSAIRDSPIRSNEQFF
v_gene: TRBV11-2
abundance: NA
d_gene: NA
j_gene: TRBJ2-1

CDR3nt: TGTGCCAGCAGCCTTGGGTCCCAGAGAGACTATGGCTACACCTTC
CDR3aa: CASSLGSQRDYGYTF
v_gene: TRBV14
abundance: NA
d_gene: NA
j_gene: TRBJ1-2

CDR3nt: TGTGCCATCAGTGAGTCAGGTGCGGGACAGGGGATAAATGGCTACACCTTC
CDR3aa: CAISESGAGQGINGYTF
v_gene: TRBV10-3
abundance: NA
d_gene: TRBD1
j_gene: TRBJ1-2

CDR3nt: TGTGCCAGCAGCCGGACAGGGTTGACAGATACGCAGTATTTT
CDR3aa: CASSRTGLTDTQYF
v_gene: TRBV4-2
abundance: NA
d_gene: TRBD1
j_gene: TRBJ2-3

CDR3nt: TGTGCCACCAGCAGAGACGCTTGGGGACAGGGTAACAATGAGCAGTTCTTC
CDR3aa: CATSRDAWGQGNNEQFF
v_gene: TRBV15
abundance: few
d_gene: TRBD1
j_gene: TRBJ2-1

CDR3nt: TGTGCCAGCAGCCGAGGGACACCAACTGAAGCTTTCTTT
CDR3aa: CASSRGTPTEAFF
v_gene: TRBV7-6
abundance: NA
d_gene: NA
j_gene: TRBJ1-1

CDR3nt: TGTGCCAGCAGCCATGAGTTTAGCGGGCTGGCGCAAGAGACCCAGTACTTC
CDR3aa: CASSHEFSGLAQETQYF
v_gene: TRBV4-2
abundance: NA
d_gene: TRBD2
j_gene: TRBJ2-5

CDR3nt: TGTGCCAGCAGCTTAAGTGGACGACCTTACAATGAGCAGTTCTTC
CDR3aa: CASSLSGRPYNEQFF
v_gene: TRBV7-3
abundance: NA
d_gene: NA
j_gene: TRBJ2-1

CDR3nt: TGCAGTGCTCCCCGGTTGCATGAGCAGTTCTTC
CDR3aa: CSAPRLHEQFF
v_gene: TRBV20-1
abundance: NA
d_gene: NA
j_gene: TRBJ2-1

CDR3nt: TGTGCCAGCAGCTTTCCGACTAGCGGGAGTTTTTGGGCCAAAAACATTCAGTACTTC
CDR3aa: CASSFPTSGSFWAKNIQYF
v_gene: TRBV7-9
abundance: NA
d_gene: TRBD2
j_gene: TRBJ2-4

CDR3nt: TGTGCCATCAGTCTACAGGGGGCTGGAGGGGCTTTCTTT
CDR3aa: CAISLQGAGGAFF
v_gene: TRBV10-3
abundance: NA
d_gene: TRBD1
j_gene: TRBJ1-1

CDR3nt: TGTGCCAGCAGCCCTCATGGGGGACAAGAGACCCAGTACTTC
CDR3aa: CASSPHGGQETQYF
v_gene: TRBV7-3
abundance: NA
d_gene: NA
j_gene: TRBJ2-5

CDR3nt: TGTGCCAGCAGAAGGGGACAGAGCGAAAAACTGTTTTTT
CDR3aa: CASRRGQSEKLFF
v_gene: TRBV28
abundance: few
d_gene: TRBD1
j_gene: TRBJ1-4

CDR3nt: TGTGCCAGCAGTTACAGTAGCCTATCCGATTCCGAGCAGTACTTC
CDR3aa: CASSYSSLSDSEQYF
v_gene: TRBV6-5
abundance: NA
d_gene: NA
j_gene: TRBJ2-7

CDR3nt: TGTGCCAGCAGCTTAGCGGTCACAGATTGGGGTGGCTACACCTTC
CDR3aa: CASSLAVTDWGGYTF
v_gene: TRBV7-2
abundance: NA
d_gene: NA
j_gene: TRBJ1-2

CDR3nt: TGTGCCAGCAGTTATCAGGCAGGGACTAACTATGGCTACACCTTC
CDR3aa: CASSYQAGTNYGYTF
v_gene: TRBV6-5
abundance: NA
d_gene: NA
j_gene: TRBJ1-2

CDR3nt: TGTGCCAGCAGCTTAAGCAGCCTGGTCTACACCTTC
CDR3aa: CASSLSSLVYTF
v_gene: TRBV5-6
abundance: few
d_gene: NA
j_gene: TRBJ1-2

CDR3nt: TGTGCCAGCAGCCCGGGGGGCGGTGGCTACACCTTC
CDR3aa: CASSPGGGGYTF
v_gene: TRBV6-5
abundance: few
d_gene: NA
j_gene: TRBJ1-2

CDR3nt: TGTGCCAGCAGCTCCCTGGGGCGTTGGACCTACAATGAGCAGTTCTTC
CDR3aa: CASSSLGRWTYNEQFF
v_gene: TRBV5-8
abundance: NA
d_gene: NA
j_gene: TRBJ2-1